The 2 T cell receptor beta chains reported below all come from one sample, sequenced in a study of early T cells in non-severe SARS-CoV-2 infection (dated by TCRdb to the early 2020s). The library was made by 5' RACE. Sequencing was carried out with a NextSeq 500. The raw public reads went through TCRdb reprocessing: fastp at Q25, MiXCR clone calling, in-frame beta chains kept. Each CDR3 protein appears once, grouped with its most common genes and DNA. The sample includes around 31,000 distinct CDR3 sequences, with 4.5% to 7% observed a single time. The biggest ten clones account for around 6.8% of the sample. The sequenced sample consisted of whole blood. These receptors all stem from an adult who was a healthcare worker with PCR-confirmed SARS-CoV-2 infection or an uninfected control (not recorded which).

The chain uses TRBV10-1 and TRBJ1-1; possibly TRBD1 for D (6 bases). The CDR3 runs to 12 residues. Germline V gives CDR1 WNHNN, CDR2 SYGVQD (reference sequence). Trimming took 1 base from V and 11 from J, leaving 11 bases between them. In DNA form, the CDR3 reads TGCGCCAGCAGTGAGTGGGACACACCGGCTTTCTTT. This encodes CASSEWDTPAFF.

This clonotype came up many times. V gene TRBV9 combines with J gene TRBJ2-1; 9 bases are shared with TRBD2. Germline trimming cut 0 bases from V and 5 bases from J; bases unmatched to any gene: 9. The V gene's germline CDR1 is SGDLS and CDR2 YYNGEE. CDR3 length equals 17 residues. CDR3 in amino acids: CASSVGPLAGENNEQFF. Here the CDR3 DNA reads TGTGCCAGCAGCGTAGGGCCCTTAGCGGGGGAGAACAATGAGCAGTTCTTC.